A single sample gave rise to the 23 T cell receptor beta chains below, sequenced in a study of cytomegalovirus exposure and HLA in healthy donors. Primers included in the PCR were 60 Vbeta and 13 Jbeta primers. Sequenced by immunoSEQ multiplex PCR; TCRdb stores in-frame clones only, minus some. The sample totals 150,000 to 200,000 clones. The sample taken for sequencing was PBMCs. These receptors originate from a man younger than 45 in good health and CMV-seronegative.

J is TRBJ2-1 and V is TRBV2; TRBD2 matches at 12 bases. Germline-derived CDR1 and CDR2 are SNHLY and FYNNEI. The CDR3 is made up of 14 amino acids. Trimming removed 5 bases from V and 7 bases from J; junction bases left unmatched: 3. CDR3 nucleotides: TGTGCCAGCAGTCGACTAGCGGGAGTGAATGAGCAGTTCTTC. Encoded protein: CASSRLAGVNEQFF. Full variable domain (rest looked up from reference TRBV2 and TRBJ2-1): EPEVTQTPSHQVTQMGQEVILRCVPISNHLYFYWYRQILGQKVEFLVSFYNNEISEKSEIFDDQFSVERPDGSNFTLKIRSTKLEDSAMYFCASSRLAGVNEQFFGPGTRLTVL.

CDR3 sequence reads: CASGLVLSSNGKKVGELFF. Here the CDR3 DNA reads TGTGCTAGTGGTTTGGTACTCTCCAGTAACGGGAAGAAGGTCGGGGAGCTGTTTTTT. This chain connects TRBV12-5 to TRBJ2-2; D perhaps matches TRBD2 (5 bases). This CDR3 contains 19 residues. The V end was cut by 0 bases, the J end by 7 bases, with 24 bases between. CDR1 and CDR2 from the germline V gene are LGHNT and FRNRAP.

This chain connects TRBV11-2 to TRBJ2-2; D remains ambiguous. The germline gives CDR1 SGHAT, CDR2 FQNNGV. There are 15 residues in the CDR3. Trimming cost V 7 bases and J 1 base, with 13 bases left between them. DNA for the CDR3: TGTGCCAGCACCCCTATCAACGGGAACACCGGGGAGCTGTTTTTT. Translation: CASTPINGNTGELFF. The entire variable domain, with the rest obtained from reference TRBV11-2 and TRBJ2-2, is as follows: EAGVAQSPRYKIIEKRQSVAFWCNPISGHATLYWYQQILGQGPKLLIQFQNNGVVDDSQLPKDRFSAERLKGVDSTLKIQPAKLEDSAVYLCASTPINGNTGELFFGEGSRLTVL.

The rearrangement joins TRBV19 to TRBJ1-5; the D gene is possibly TRBD1 (5 bases). Germline values: CDR1 LNHDA, CDR2 SQIVND (reference sequence). V lost 10 bases, J lost 5 bases, and 21 bases lay in between. This CDR3 is 15 amino acids long. The CDR3 reads CATATVPPDDQPQHF. The CDR3 DNA reads as TGTGCCACCGCGACAGTTCCTCCGGACGATCAGCCCCAGCATTTT.

The V call is TRBV28, the J call TRBJ1-3; the D is unclear. V lost 4 bases and J 1 base, leaving 8 bases between the germline ends. From germline, CDR1 is MDHEN and CDR2 SYDVKM. The CDR3 totals 14 residues. CDR3 sequence reads: CASSSRESGNTIYF. The CDR3 DNA is TGTGCCAGCAGTTCAAGGGAGTCTGGAAACACCATATATTTT.

The chain combines TRBV7-2 with TRBJ2-5; D is unclear. The J call is uncertain, as TRBJ2-7 better fits the DNA end. Germline V gives CDR1 SGHTA, CDR2 FQGNSA. The CDR3 contains 13 residues. The CDR3 nucleotides read TGTGCCAGCAGCTCACCCGGTACCTACGAGCAGTACTTC. This gives the protein CASSSPGTYEQYF.

The chain joins TRBV29-1 to TRBJ1-2; 12 bases are shared with TRBD1. V trimming: 6 bases; J trimming: 8 bases; junction bases outside the gene matches: 13. The CDR3 covers 15 residues. In germline, CDR1 is SQVTM, CDR2 ANQGSEA. CDR3 sequence (DNA): TGCAGCGTCGAAACCCCGGGACAGGGGGCAGGCGGCTACACCTTC. Translated, it gives CSVETPGQGAGGYTF.

The gene calls are TRBV7-2 and TRBJ2-5, with a weak D call TRBD1 (5 bases). Deletions cut 1 base from V and 3 bases from J, with 12 bases between. The CDR3 totals 15 residues. The germline gives CDR1 SGHTA, CDR2 FQGNSA. The CDR3, as DNA: TGTGCCAGCAGCTTAGGTGGTAGGGGTGAAGAGACCCAGTACTTC. Its protein product is CASSLGGRGEETQYF.

The rearrangement uses TRBV20-1 and TRBJ2-5; D is unclear. V shed 5 bases and J shed 4 bases, with 5 bases lying between them. This CDR3 is 10 amino acids long. Germline V gene data show CDR1 as DFQATT and CDR2 as SNEGSKA (reference sequence). Here the CDR3 DNA reads TGCAGTGCTGGCCGAGAGACCCAGTACTTC. This encodes CSAGRETQYF.

Turning to this clone: Other DNA sequences of this sample code for an identical CDR3. The chain carries TRBV5-4 and TRBJ2-7; 9 bases align to TRBD1. Germline V lookup: CDR1 SGHNT, CDR2 YYREEE (reference sequence). V trimming: 9 bases; J trimming: 2 bases; junction bases outside the gene matches: 12. The CDR3 extends over 15 amino acids. In DNA, the CDR3 is TGTGCCAACCCCTTAACGGGACAGGGTACCTACGAGCAGTACTTC. Translating gives CANPLTGQGTYEQYF.

As DNA, the CDR3 is TGTGCCAGTAGTATAGCTACAGTTAACACAGATACGCAGTATTTT. This gives the protein CASSIATVNTDTQYF. This chain uses TRBV19 with TRBJ2-3; no clear D. The germline V and J ends were trimmed by 1 base and 2 bases, with 10 bases remaining between them. The CDR3 runs to 15 residues. CDR1 is LNHDA, CDR2 SQIVND, per germline (reference sequence). Combining the CDR3 with reference TRBV19 and TRBJ2-3 gives the whole variable domain DGGITQSPKYLFRKEGQNVTLSCEQNLNHDAMYWYRQDPGQGLRLIYYSQIVNDFQKGDIAEGYSVSREKKESFPLTVTSAQKNPTAFYLCASSIATVNTDTQYFGPGTRLTVL.

The rearrangement joins TRBV28 to TRBJ1-2, with D unclear. Germline loops: CDR1 MDHEN, CDR2 SYDVKM. Trimming cost V 4 bases and J 5 bases, with 23 bases left between them. This CDR3 is built from 17 residues. The CDR3 is CASSSSDQREELYGYTF. The CDR3 DNA reads as TGTGCCAGCAGTTCCTCGGATCAGAGGGAGGAGTTATATGGCTACACCTTC.

The J gene is TRBJ1-3, the V gene TRBV5-5; TRBD1 agrees at 10 bases. CDR1 is SGHKS, CDR2 YYEKEE, per germline (reference sequence). CDR3 length equals 14 residues. The V and J ends lost 4 bases and 8 bases, in that order; junction bases with no gene match: 6. The DNA of the CDR3 is TGTGCCAGCAGCGGCGGGACAGGGGAATACACCATATATTTT. The encoded protein is CASSGGTGEYTIYF.

The chain recombines TRBV28 with TRBJ2-3, with 9 bases identical to TRBD2. This CDR3 is built from 15 residues. Germline assignment: CDR1 MDHEN and CDR2 SYDVKM. V lost 2 bases, J lost 4 bases, and 4 bases stayed unmatched. The CDR3 DNA reads as TGTGCCAGCAGTTTAGGTAGCGGGGGCCCAGATACGCAGTATTTT. This codes for CASSLGSGGPDTQYF.

The rearrangement uses TRBV9 and TRBJ2-7; D is unresolved. V lost 4 bases and J lost 3, with 11 bases in between. The CDR3 runs to 13 residues. Looked up from germline, CDR1 is SGDLS and CDR2 is YYNGEE. CDR3 DNA: TGTGCCAGCAGCCTTAGTGAAGACTACGAGCAGTACTTC. Translating gives CASSLSEDYEQYF.

The V and J genes are TRBV5-5 and TRBJ2-6, with TRBD1 matching over 10 bases. In germline, CDR1 is SGHKS, CDR2 YYEKEE (reference sequence). The CDR3 loop spans 18 amino acids. Trimming at V came to 4 bases and at J to 2 bases, leaving 9 bases not matched to a gene. CDR3 residues: CASSGRTGGMAGANVLTF. The DNA for the CDR3 is TGTGCCAGCAGCGGGCGGACAGGGGGAATGGCTGGGGCCAACGTCCTGACTTTC. Variable domain in full (rest from reference TRBV5-5 and TRBJ2-6): DAGVTQSPTHLIKTRGQQVTLRCSPISGHKSVSWYQQVLGQGPQFIFQYYEKEERGRGNFPDRFSARQFPNYSSELNVNALLLGDSALYLCASSGRTGGMAGANVLTFGAGSRLTVL.

The V call is TRBV7-9, the J call TRBJ2-3; 7 bases fit TRBD2. The CDR3 contains 15 residues. CDR1 and CDR2 (germline): SEHNR, FQNEAQ (reference sequence). J lost 3 bases, V lost 5 bases, and 8 bases had no gene match. DNA of the CDR3: TGTGCCAGCAGCCCGGGGGAGGGCGAGACAGATACGCAGTATTTT. Translating gives CASSPGEGETDTQYF.

The chain carries TRBV29-1 and TRBJ1-1; 8 nucleotides align to TRBD1. V shed 6 bases, J shed 6 bases, and the junction held 15 bases outside the gene matches. Per germline, CDR1 SQVTM and CDR2 ANQGSEA. The CDR3 is made up of 15 amino acids. CDR3 sequence: CSVAGGAGLYAEAFF. The CDR3 DNA follows: TGCAGCGTCGCAGGGGGCGCGGGACTATACGCTGAAGCTTTCTTT.

This chain connects TRBV7-2 to TRBJ2-1; 10 bases agree with TRBD2. This CDR3 has 16 residues. The germline V gene has CDR1 SGHTA and CDR2 FQGNSA. The trim removed 1 base at V and 3 bases at J, leaving 3 bases unmatched. The CDR3 loop is CASSLVRTSGYNEQFF. CDR3 coding DNA: TGTGCCAGCAGCTTAGTTCGGACTAGCGGCTACAATGAGCAGTTCTTC.

The chain combines TRBV7-9 with TRBJ1-3, with TRBD1 identical over 7 bases. V was pared by 5 bases and J by 4 bases, with 8 bases of the junction left unmatched. CDR1 SEHNR and CDR2 FQNEAQ come from the germline V gene (reference sequence). The CDR3 sequence is 15 residues long. The CDR3 spells CASSPRQGRGNTIYF. The CDR3 bases are TGTGCCAGCAGCCCGCGACAGGGCCGAGGAAACACCATATATTTT.

The chain uses TRBV28 and TRBJ2-7; D remains unclear. The V gene's germline CDR1 is MDHEN and CDR2 SYDVKM. V was cut by 3 bases and J by 3 bases, with 9 bases left in between. The CDR3 is 13 amino acids. The DNA of the CDR3 is TGTGCCAGCAGTTTTAATAGATTCTACGAGCAGTACTTC. It is translated as CASSFNRFYEQYF.

The chain has TRBV6-6 and TRBJ2-7; 11 bases align to TRBD2. CDR3 length: 15 residues. V lost 6 bases, J lost 5 bases, and 9 bases stayed unmatched. The germline CDR1 and CDR2 sequences are MNHNY and SVGAGI (reference sequence). The CDR3 reads CASRTSGLAAHEQYF. The CDR3 DNA reads as TGTGCCAGCAGGACCTCGGGACTAGCGGCCCACGAGCAGTACTTC.

The CDR3 is CASSPPGLSEKLFF. CDR3 sequence (DNA): TGTGCCAGCAGTCCCCCAGGGCTGAGTGAAAAACTGTTTTTT. The rearrangement uses TRBV27 and TRBJ1-4; D possibly corresponds to TRBD1 (5 bases). Per the germline V gene, CDR1 is MNHEY and CDR2 is SMNVEV (reference sequence). The germline V and J ends were trimmed by 5 bases and 7 bases, with 14 bases remaining between them. This CDR3 contains 14 residues.